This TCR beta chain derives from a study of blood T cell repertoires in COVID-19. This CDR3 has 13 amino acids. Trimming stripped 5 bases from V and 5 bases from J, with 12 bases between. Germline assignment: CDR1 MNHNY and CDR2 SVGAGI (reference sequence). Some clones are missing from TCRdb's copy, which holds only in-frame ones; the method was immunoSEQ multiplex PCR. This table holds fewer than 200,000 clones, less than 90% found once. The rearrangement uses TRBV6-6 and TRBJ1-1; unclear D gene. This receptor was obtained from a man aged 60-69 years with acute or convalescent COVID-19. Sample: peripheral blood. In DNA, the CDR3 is TGTGCCAGCAGTGCCAGTGTAATGACTGAAGCTTTCTTT. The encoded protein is CASSASVMTEAFF.